The T cell receptor (beta chain) described here comes from a study of CD8 T cells in Susac syndrome. Roughly 0.45 to 1 ug RNA was reverse transcribed with random hexamers. TCRdb re-called the immunoSEQ multiplex PCR reads through MiXCR, storing one row per CDR3 protein. Of about 400,000 distinct CDR3 sequences listed, about 85% are singletons. There are 12 residues in the CDR3. V lost 7 bases and J 6 bases, leaving 10 bases between the germline ends. The sample was CD8+ T cells from PBMCs. This sequence originates from a human donor with multiple sclerosis. This rearrangement joins TRBV12-3 or TRBV12-4 to TRBJ2-1; D ambiguous. CDR3 region: CASMSVLNEQFF. CDR3 nucleotides: TGTGCCAGCATGTCGGTACTCAATGAGCAGTTCTTC.